This passage covers 6 T cell receptor beta chains from one sample sequenced in a study of T cell repertoires in cytomegalovirus infection. Each CDR3 protein gets one entry after TCRdb re-called the reads with MiXCR. The sample lists some 940,000 distinct CDR3 sequences, roughly 30% seen once, with roughly 12% in the top ten. Their antigens are not known. The source was cultured CD8+ T cells from PBMCs, collected from culture after CMV antigen stimulation. All receptors derive from a human donor in good health (CMV status not recorded). Some clones in this sample may be carry-over from other donors' samples.

This clonotype has a handful of counts. V and J are TRBV6-6 and TRBJ2-5; the D is unclear. V was pared by 4 bases and J by 0 bases, with 12 bases between. CDR1 and CDR2 (germline): MNHNY, SVGAGI (reference sequence). This CDR3 comprises 15 residues. CDR3 coding DNA: TGTGCCAGCAGTTCCCACCCAATGTACCAAGAGACCCAGTACTTC. This gives the protein CASSSHPMYQETQYF.

This clonotype has more than one count but fewer than ten. The chain joins TRBV11-2 to TRBJ1-2; D possibly corresponds to TRBD1 (5 bases). V lost 5 bases and J lost 10, with 29 bases in between. Germline V gene sequence: CDR1 SGHAT, CDR2 FQNNGV. CDR3 length: 17 amino acids. The CDR3 sequence: CASSPWGDSGKSPDYTF. The CDR3 DNA is TGTGCCAGCAGCCCCTGGGGGGACTCAGGGAAAAGTCCCGACTACACCTTC. The whole variable domain, filled in from reference TRBV11-2 and TRBJ1-2, reads EAGVAQSPRYKIIEKRQSVAFWCNPISGHATLYWYQQILGQGPKLLIQFQNNGVVDDSQLPKDRFSAERLKGVDSTLKIQPAKLEDSAVYLCASSPWGDSGKSPDYTFGSGTRLTVV.

The genes are TRBV6-5 and TRBJ2-7; D may be TRBD2 (6 bases). The germline gives CDR1 MNHEY, CDR2 SVGAGI. The CDR3 loop spans 14 amino acids. V was trimmed by 6 bases and J by 5 bases, leaving 17 bases between them. The CDR3 region has the DNA TGTGCCAGCAGGCCGGCGGGGTCCCCCCACGAGCAGTACGTC. Its translation: CASRPAGSPHEQYV.

This clonotype was seen only once. J is TRBJ2-1 and V is TRBV19, with D possibly TRBD1 on 6 matching bases. Trimming removed 8 bases from V and 3 bases from J, with 11 bases in between. The germline gives CDR1 LNHDA, CDR2 SQIVND (reference sequence). CDR3 size: 13 residues. CDR3 in amino acids: CASRTEIYNEQFF. The DNA of the CDR3 is TGTGCCAGTCGGACAGAAATCTACAATGAGCAGTTCTTC.

The chain combines TRBV6-1 with TRBJ2-5; 11 positions agree with TRBD2. Per germline, CDR1 MNHNS and CDR2 SASEGT. The CDR3 has 15 residues. J gave up 5 bases and V 5 bases, and 7 bases lay outside the gene matches. CDR3 sequence (DNA): TGTGCCAGCAGTCCGGTAGCGGGGGGGCAGGAGACCCAGTACTTC. This gives the protein CASSPVAGGQETQYF.

The gene calls are TRBV7-3 and TRBJ2-3; 9 bases match TRBD2. V dropped 5 bases and J dropped 5; count of bases not matched to a gene: 5. This CDR3 comprises 14 residues. The germline gives CDR1 SGHTA, CDR2 FQGTGA. The DNA of the CDR3 is TGTGCCAGCAGCCGAGCGGGGGGCCAAGATACGCAGTATTTT. Its translation: CASSRAGGQDTQYF. The full variable domain, its missing parts supplied by reference TRBV7-3 and TRBJ2-3, is GAGVSQTPSNKVTEKGKYVELRCDPISGHTALYWYRQSLGQGPEFLIYFQGTGAADDSGLPNDRFFAVRPEGSVSTLKIQRTERGDSAVYLCASSRAGGQDTQYFGPGTRLTVL.